A single sample is the source of the 20 T cell receptor beta chains below, sequenced in a study of T cell clonality in common variable immunodeficiency. Generated by immunoSEQ multiplex PCR, the TCRdb table keeps only in-frame clones and is missing some. Listed for the sample are tens of thousands of clones, none seen a single time. What was sequenced was peripheral blood mononuclear cells. The receptors come from a person between 18 and 75 years old in good health.

This clone was found a few times. The read terminates 3 residues ahead of where the CDR3 ends, so the germline J gene completes it. The chain couples TRBV2 to TRBJ2-1; TRBD2 aligns across 10 bases. The trim removed 7 bases at V and 6 bases at J, leaving 6 bases unmatched. Germline V gives CDR1 SNHLY, CDR2 FYNNEI. This CDR3 comprises 14 residues. This CDR3 reads CASTRAGGPNEQFF. The covered CDR3 bases are TGTGCCAGCACAAGAGCGGGGGGGCCCAATGAG.

The sample holds many counts of this clone. The sequenced fragment ends 3 residues before the CDR3 boundary, so the rest is inferred from the germline J gene. The genes are TRBV2 and TRBJ1-1; perhaps TRBD1 as D (5 bases). Germline CDR1 SNHLY, CDR2 FYNNEI. The CDR3 runs to 13 residues. The V end was cut by 3 bases, the J end by 6 bases, with 11 bases between. The CDR3 here is CASSEVRASEAFF. Partial CDR3 DNA: TGTGCCAGCAGTGAGGTCAGGGCCTCTGAA.

Turning to this clone: The read ends 3 residues early relative to the CDR3; the germline J gene fills the gap. The chain links TRBV2 to TRBJ1-2; 9 bases match TRBD1. The germline V gene encodes CDR1 SNHLY and CDR2 FYNNEI. The CDR3 consists of 13 residues. The CDR3 loop reads CASIWDRERGYTF. The part of the CDR3 DNA that was read is TGTGCCAGCATTTGGGACAGGGAACGCGGC.

This clone was counted many times. The read halts 3 residues ahead of the CDR3 end, with the missing end drawn from the germline J gene. The rearrangement joins TRBV20-1 to TRBJ1-4, with unresolved D. The length of the CDR3 is 15 residues. V dropped 2 bases and J dropped 7 bases, with 17 bases sitting between them. CDR1 is DFQATT, CDR2 SNEGSKA, per germline (reference sequence). CDR3 sequence: CSARLPRGSGEKLFF. CDR3 DNA, as far as it was read: TGCAGTGCTAGATTACCCCGGGGTTCCGGTGAAAAA.

Many counts were recorded for this clone. The read ends 3 residues shy of where the CDR3 ends; the end is completed using the germline J gene. The chain has TRBV9 and TRBJ2-1, with 8 bases aligning to TRBD2. Per the germline V gene, CDR1 is SGDLS and CDR2 is YYNGEE. V lost 0 bases to trimming and J lost 5 bases; unmatched junction nucleotides: 22. This CDR3 region has 21 residues. The sequenced part of the CDR3 DNA is TGTGCCAGCAGCGTAGGTGCTATTTGGGCGGGTTCCGGGGGGGGGAACAATGAG. Translation: CASSVGAIWAGSGGGNNE. The CDR3 reads in full as CASSVGAIWAGSGGGNNEQFF.

This clone was picked up many times. Read data end 3 residues before the CDR3 end; the end is taken from the germline J gene. The V call is TRBV4-2, the J call TRBJ2-6; weak D call: TRBD2 (6 bases). This CDR3 contains 17 residues. Looked up from germline, CDR1 is LGHNA and CDR2 is YNFKEQ. The V and J ends lost 0 bases and 3 bases respectively, with 12 bases between them. The sequenced CDR3 bases are TGTGCCAGCAGCCAAGAAGGAGGGCTGGGTGGGGCCAACGTC. Translated: CASSQEGGLGGANV. The entire CDR3 reads CASSQEGGLGGANVLTF.

Ten or more counts support this clone. Sequencing ends 3 residues short of the CDR3 end; the germline J gene provides the rest. The chain recombines TRBV12-3 or TRBV12-4 with TRBJ2-6; D remains ambiguous. CDR3 length: 15 residues. With 5 bases removed from V and 2 bases from J, the gap between germline ends came to 10 bases. Incomplete CDR3 DNA: TGTGCCAGCAGTCTGCAGGTTACTGGGGCCAACGTC. Its protein product is CASSLQVTGANV. The CDR3 as a whole reads CASSLQVTGANVLTF.

This clone was counted only a few times. The read finishes 3 residues shy of the CDR3 end, and the germline J gene is used to complete it. The chain joins TRBV10-3 to TRBJ2-1; possible D gene TRBD2, 6 bases. Trimming stripped 0 bases from V and 4 bases from J, with 13 bases between. The CDR3 spans 16 residues. Germline assignment: CDR1 ENHRY and CDR2 SYGVKD. The CDR3 here is CAISESNYRGYNEQFF. The DNA read from the CDR3 is TGTGCCATCAGTGAGTCGAACTACCGGGGGTACAATGAG.

This clone has at least ten counts. The CDR3 extends 3 residues past the end of the read, so its final part is completed from the germline J gene. The V and J genes are TRBV19 and TRBJ2-1; D call uncertain. The CDR3 covers 14 residues. CDR1 LNHDA and CDR2 SQIVND come from the germline V gene (reference sequence). V was clipped by 5 bases and J by 0 bases, with 8 bases between them. CDR3 DNA, as far as it was read: TGTGCCAGTAGTGACTTTAGCTCCTACAATGAG. This gives the protein CASSDFSSYNE. The whole CDR3 protein reads CASSDFSSYNEQFF.

This clone was seen at least ten times. The junction and the germline gene differ at one end; a read error may be behind it. The CDR3 extends 3 residues past the end of the read, so its final part is completed from the germline J gene. The chain combines TRBV4-2 with TRBJ1-2, with TRBD1 as a possible D gene (6 bases). Germline values: CDR1 LGHNA, CDR2 YNFKEQ. This CDR3 spans 15 amino acids. The sequenced part of the CDR3 DNA is TGCGCCAGCAGCCGCACTGACAGGATTCCCTATGGC. Residues: CASSRTDRIPYG. The whole CDR3 is CASSRTDRIPYGYTF.

This clone was seen at least ten times. Read data end 3 residues before the CDR3 end; the end is taken from the germline J gene. V usage is TRBV6-1 and J usage is TRBJ2-2; D not resolved. V was pared by 2 bases and J by 4 bases, with 8 bases between. In germline, CDR1 is MNHNS, CDR2 SASEGT. The CDR3 consists of 14 residues. The CDR3 reads CASSEKRSTGELFF. CDR3 bases read: TGTGCCAGCAGTGAAAAGCGTTCCACCGGGGAG.

This clone was detected a few times. The read falls 3 residues short of the CDR3 end, and the missing part is taken from the germline J gene. The chain recombines TRBV18 with TRBJ2-5; 8 bases align to TRBD1. The germline V gene encodes CDR1 KGHSH and CDR2 LQKENI. V was pared by 8 bases and J by 5 bases, with 10 bases of the junction left unmatched. CDR3 length: 14 residues. The DNA read from the CDR3 is TGTGCCAGCCATGAAGCAGGGGGCTGGGAGACC. Translation gives CASHEAGGWET. The entire CDR3 reads CASHEAGGWETQYF. The variable domain in full, completed from reference TRBV18 and TRBJ2-5, reads NAGVMQNPRHLVRRRGQEARLRCSPMKGHSHVYWYRQLPEEGLKFMVYLQKENIIDESGMPKERFSAEFPKEGPSILRIQQVVRGDSAAYFCASHEAGGWETQYFGPGTRLLVL.

At least ten counts were recorded for this clone. The CDR3 extends 3 residues past the end of the read, so its final part is completed from the germline J gene. The rearrangement links TRBV5-1 to TRBJ1-4, with D perhaps TRBD1 (6 bases). V lost 2 bases and J lost 8, with 13 bases in between. Germline V CDR1 and CDR2: SGHRS, YFSETQ. This CDR3 has 14 amino acids. CDR3 DNA (partial): TGCGCCAGCAGCTTACAGGGTAGCGACGAAAAA. This translates into CASSLQGSDEK. The whole CDR3 protein is CASSLQGSDEKLFF.

This clone has a count of ten or more. The part of the CDR3 DNA that was read is TGTGCCAGCTCACCAACCCGGGCTGAA. It codes for CASSPTRAE. Given in full, the CDR3 is CASSPTRAEAFF. The V call is TRBV18, the J call TRBJ1-1; D not resolved. The read stops 3 residues short of the end of the CDR3; the missing end is completed from the germline J gene. The length of the CDR3 is 12 residues. The V end was cut by 2 bases, the J end by 6 bases, with 7 bases between. In germline, CDR1 is KGHSH, CDR2 LQKENI.

This clone has just a few counts. The read ends 3 residues shy of where the CDR3 ends; the end is completed using the germline J gene. This chain links TRBV18 with TRBJ2-4; unclear D gene. The germline V gene has CDR1 KGHSH and CDR2 LQKENI. The CDR3 consists of 14 residues. Partial CDR3 DNA: TGTGCCAGCTCACCACCGGGTACTAACTATGGT. The encoded protein is CASSPPGTNYG. The entire CDR3 reads CASSPPGTNYGQYF.

This clone was picked up many times. The CDR3 goes on 3 residues after the read ends, and that part is filled in from the germline J gene. The J gene is TRBJ2-5, the V gene TRBV6-2 or TRBV6-3, with 7 bases identical to TRBD1. The junction had 7 bases not matched to a gene; V was cut back by 6 bases and J by 3 bases. Germline CDR1 MNHEY, CDR2 SVGEGT. CDR3 length: 14 amino acids. The CDR3 bases that were read are TGTGCCAGCAGCTGGGGACAGACCAAAGAGACC. Residues: CASSWGQTKET. The CDR3, in full, reads CASSWGQTKETQYF.

This clone came up many times. The CDR3 end lies 3 residues beyond the end of the read and is filled in from the germline J gene. This chain links TRBV20-1 with TRBJ2-7; 9 nucleotides align to TRBD2. The CDR3 totals 15 residues. The junction had 4 bases not matched to a gene; V was cut back by 0 bases and J by 1 base. Germline V gene sequence: CDR1 DFQATT, CDR2 SNEGSKA (reference sequence). CDR3 DNA, as far as it was read: TGCAGTGCTAGAGATCGTACTAGCGGGTCCTACGAG. Translation gives CSARDRTSGSYE. The CDR3, in full, reads CSARDRTSGSYEQYF.

This clone came up many times. The CDR3 end lies 3 residues beyond the end of the read and is filled in from the germline J gene. V gene TRBV20-1 combines with J gene TRBJ2-7; D is uncertain. CDR1 is DFQATT, CDR2 SNEGSKA, per germline (reference sequence). Trimming took 5 bases from V and 1 from J, leaving 6 bases between them. This CDR3 has 11 residues. CDR3 DNA (partial): TGCAGTGCTCTCTTGTCCTACGAG. Translation gives CSALLSYE. The CDR3 as a whole reads CSALLSYEQYF.

This clone was counted at least ten times. The read finishes 3 residues shy of the CDR3 end, and the germline J gene is used to complete it. This chain uses TRBV7-7 with TRBJ2-2; 10 nucleotides line up with TRBD2. Losses at the gene ends were 5 bases for V and 6 bases for J; bases not matched to a gene: 6. Germline V gene lookup returns CDR1 SSHAT and CDR2 FNYEAQ (reference sequence). The CDR3 is 15 residues long. CDR3: CASSVSGRWAGELFF. CDR3 DNA, as far as it was read: TGTGCCAGCAGCGTTAGCGGGAGGTGGGCCGGGGAG.

As regards this clone: Sequencing ends 3 residues short of the CDR3 end; the germline J gene provides the rest. This sequence joins TRBV19 and TRBJ1-6; 12 bases map to TRBD1. The CDR3 is 16 amino acids. Losses at the gene ends were 6 bases for V and 10 bases for J; bases not matched to a gene: 10. From germline, CDR1 is LNHDA and CDR2 SQIVND (reference sequence). The CDR3 protein is CASRGQGAFPPSPLHF. CDR3 DNA, as far as it was read: TGTGCCAGTAGGGGACAGGGGGCATTCCCTCCATCACCC.